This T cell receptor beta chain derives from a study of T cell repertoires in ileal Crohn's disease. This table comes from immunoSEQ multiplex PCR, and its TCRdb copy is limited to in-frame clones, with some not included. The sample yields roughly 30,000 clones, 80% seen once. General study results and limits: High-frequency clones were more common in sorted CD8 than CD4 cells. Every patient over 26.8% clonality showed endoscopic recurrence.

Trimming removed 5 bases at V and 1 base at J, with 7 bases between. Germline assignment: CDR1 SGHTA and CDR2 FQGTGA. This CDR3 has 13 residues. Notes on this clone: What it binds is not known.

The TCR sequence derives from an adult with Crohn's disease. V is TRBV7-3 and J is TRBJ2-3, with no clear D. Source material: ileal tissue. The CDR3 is CASSPTRTDTQYF. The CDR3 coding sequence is TGTGCCAGCAGCCCTACCCGCACAGATACGCAGTATTTT.